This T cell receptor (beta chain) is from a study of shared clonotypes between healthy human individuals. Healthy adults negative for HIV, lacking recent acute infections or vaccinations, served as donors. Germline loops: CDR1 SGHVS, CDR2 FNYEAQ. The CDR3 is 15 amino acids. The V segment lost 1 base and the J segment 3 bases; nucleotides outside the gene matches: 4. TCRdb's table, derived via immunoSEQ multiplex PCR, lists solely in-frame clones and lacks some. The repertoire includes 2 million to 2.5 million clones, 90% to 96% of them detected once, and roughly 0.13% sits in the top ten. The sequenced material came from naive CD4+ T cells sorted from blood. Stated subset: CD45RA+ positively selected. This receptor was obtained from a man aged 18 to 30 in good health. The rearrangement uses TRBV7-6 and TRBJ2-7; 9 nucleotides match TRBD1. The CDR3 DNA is TGTGCCAGCAGCTTAGGTGGGACAGGGTTCTACGAGCAGTACTTC. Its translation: CASSLGGTGFYEQYF.